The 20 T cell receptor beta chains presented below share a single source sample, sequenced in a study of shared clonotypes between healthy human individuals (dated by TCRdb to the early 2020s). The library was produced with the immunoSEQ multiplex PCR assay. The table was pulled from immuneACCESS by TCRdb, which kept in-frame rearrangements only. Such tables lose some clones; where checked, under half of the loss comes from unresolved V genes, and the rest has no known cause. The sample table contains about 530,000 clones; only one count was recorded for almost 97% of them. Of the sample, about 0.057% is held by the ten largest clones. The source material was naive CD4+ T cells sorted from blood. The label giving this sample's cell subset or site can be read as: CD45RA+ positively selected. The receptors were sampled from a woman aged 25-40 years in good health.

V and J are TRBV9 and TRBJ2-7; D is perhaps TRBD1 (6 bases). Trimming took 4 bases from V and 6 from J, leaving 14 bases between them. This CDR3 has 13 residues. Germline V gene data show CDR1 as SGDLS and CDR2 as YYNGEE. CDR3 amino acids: CASSTDSRGEQYF. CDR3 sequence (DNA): TGTGCCAGCAGCACGGACAGTCGTGGCGAGCAGTACTTC.

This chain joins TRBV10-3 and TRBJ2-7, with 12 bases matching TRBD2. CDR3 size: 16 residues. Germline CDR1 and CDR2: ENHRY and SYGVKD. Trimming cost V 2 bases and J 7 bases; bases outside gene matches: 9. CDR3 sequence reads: CAISETLAGGPKEQYF. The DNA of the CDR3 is TGTGCCATCAGTGAGACCCTAGCGGGAGGGCCTAAAGAGCAGTACTTC.

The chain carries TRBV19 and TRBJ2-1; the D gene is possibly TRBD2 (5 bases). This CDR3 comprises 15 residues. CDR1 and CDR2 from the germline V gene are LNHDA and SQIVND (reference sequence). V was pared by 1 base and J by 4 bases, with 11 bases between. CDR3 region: CASSIVLAAYNEQFF. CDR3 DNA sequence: TGTGCCAGTAGTATAGTTCTAGCAGCTTACAATGAGCAGTTCTTC. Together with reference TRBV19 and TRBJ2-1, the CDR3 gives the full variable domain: DGGITQSPKYLFRKEGQNVTLSCEQNLNHDAMYWYRQDPGQGLRLIYYSQIVNDFQKGDIAEGYSVSREKKESFPLTVTSAQKNPTAFYLCASSIVLAAYNEQFFGPGTRLTVL.

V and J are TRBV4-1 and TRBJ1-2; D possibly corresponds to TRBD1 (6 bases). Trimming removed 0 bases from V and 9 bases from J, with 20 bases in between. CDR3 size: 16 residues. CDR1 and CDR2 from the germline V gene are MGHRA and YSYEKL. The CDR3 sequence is CASSQDVWGRGYRYTF. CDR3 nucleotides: TGCGCCAGCAGCCAAGATGTGTGGGGCAGGGGTTATCGCTACACCTTC.

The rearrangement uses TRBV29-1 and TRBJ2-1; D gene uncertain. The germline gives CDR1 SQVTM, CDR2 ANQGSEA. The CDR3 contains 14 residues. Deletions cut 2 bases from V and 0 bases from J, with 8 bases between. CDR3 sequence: CSVEPPSSYNEQFF. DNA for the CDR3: TGCAGCGTTGAACCCCCGAGCTCCTACAATGAGCAGTTCTTC.

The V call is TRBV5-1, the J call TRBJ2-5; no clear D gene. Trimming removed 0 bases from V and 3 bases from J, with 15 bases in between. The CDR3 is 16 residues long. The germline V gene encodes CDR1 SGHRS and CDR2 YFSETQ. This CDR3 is CASSLEILRNKETQYF. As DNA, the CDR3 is TGCGCCAGCAGCTTGGAGATCTTGCGGAATAAAGAGACCCAGTACTTC.

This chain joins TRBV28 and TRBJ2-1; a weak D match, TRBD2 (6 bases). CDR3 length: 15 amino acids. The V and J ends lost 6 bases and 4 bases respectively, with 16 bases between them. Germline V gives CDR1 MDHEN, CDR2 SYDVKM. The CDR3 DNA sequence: TGTGCCAGCAGCTTGCGACTAGGCGGGTACAATGAGCAGTTCTTC. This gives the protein CASSLRLGGYNEQFF. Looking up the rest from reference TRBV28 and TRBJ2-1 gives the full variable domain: DVKVTQSSRYLVKRTGEKVFLECVQDMDHENMFWYRQDPGLGLRLIYFSYDVKMKEKGDIPEGYSVSREKKERFSLILESASTNQTSMYLCASSLRLGGYNEQFFGPGTRLTVL.

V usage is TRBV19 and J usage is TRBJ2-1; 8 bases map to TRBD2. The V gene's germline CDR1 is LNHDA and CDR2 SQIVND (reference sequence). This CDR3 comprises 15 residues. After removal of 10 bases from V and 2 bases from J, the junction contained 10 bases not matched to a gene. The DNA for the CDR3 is TGTGCCACTTCCTGGGCAGCGGGGGCCTACAATGAGCAGTTCTTC. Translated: CATSWAAGAYNEQFF.

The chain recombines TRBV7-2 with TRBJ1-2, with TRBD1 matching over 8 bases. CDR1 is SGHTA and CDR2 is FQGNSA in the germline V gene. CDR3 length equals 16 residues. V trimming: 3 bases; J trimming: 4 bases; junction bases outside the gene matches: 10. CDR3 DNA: TGTGCCAGCAGCTTGGGAGGGGCAGGGGGCGTCTATGGCTACACCTTC. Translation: CASSLGGAGGVYGYTF.

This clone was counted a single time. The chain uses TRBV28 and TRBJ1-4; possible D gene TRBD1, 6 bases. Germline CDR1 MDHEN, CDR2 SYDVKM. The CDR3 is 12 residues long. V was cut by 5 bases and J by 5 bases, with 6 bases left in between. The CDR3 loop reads CASSGQNEKLFF. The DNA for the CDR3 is TGTGCCAGCAGTGGACAGAATGAAAAACTGTTTTTT.

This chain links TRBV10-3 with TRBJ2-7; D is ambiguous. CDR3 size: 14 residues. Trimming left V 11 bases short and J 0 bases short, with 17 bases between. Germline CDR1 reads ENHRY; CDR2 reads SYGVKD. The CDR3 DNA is TGTGCCTCAAGCTTCGCGGCGGTCTCCTACGAGCAGTACTTC. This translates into CASSFAAVSYEQYF.

Here the CDR3 DNA reads TGCGCCAGCAGACTCGGGCAGGGCTACGAGCAGTACTTC. This gives the protein CASRLGQGYEQYF. V and J are TRBV5-1 and TRBJ2-7; tentatively, D is TRBD1 (5 bases). Germline V gene sequence: CDR1 SGHRS, CDR2 YFSETQ. The CDR3 loop spans 13 amino acids. Trimming stripped 5 bases from V and 3 bases from J, with 12 bases between.

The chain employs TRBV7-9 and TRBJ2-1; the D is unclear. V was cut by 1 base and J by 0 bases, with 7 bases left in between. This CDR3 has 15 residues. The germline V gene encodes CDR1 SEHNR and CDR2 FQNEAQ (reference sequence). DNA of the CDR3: TGTGCCAGCAGCTTAGGTGAGAGCTCCTACAATGAGCAGTTCTTC. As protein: CASSLGESSYNEQFF.

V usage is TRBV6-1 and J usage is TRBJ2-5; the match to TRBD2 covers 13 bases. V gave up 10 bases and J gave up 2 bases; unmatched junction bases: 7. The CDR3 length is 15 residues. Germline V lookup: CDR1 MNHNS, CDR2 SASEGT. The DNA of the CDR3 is TGTGCCATCGAAACGGGACTAGCGGGACAAGAGACCCAGTACTTC. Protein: CAIETGLAGQETQYF.

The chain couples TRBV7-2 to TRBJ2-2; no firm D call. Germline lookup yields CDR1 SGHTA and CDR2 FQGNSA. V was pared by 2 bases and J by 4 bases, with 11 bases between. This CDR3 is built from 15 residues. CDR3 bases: TGTGCCAGCAGCTTATTTTCAGGTCGCACCGGGGAGCTGTTTTTT. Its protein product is CASSLFSGRTGELFF.

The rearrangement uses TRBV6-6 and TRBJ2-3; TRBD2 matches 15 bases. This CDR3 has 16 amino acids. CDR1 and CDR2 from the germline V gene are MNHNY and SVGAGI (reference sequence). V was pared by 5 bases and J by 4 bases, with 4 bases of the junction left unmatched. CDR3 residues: CASSIRTSGRADTQYF. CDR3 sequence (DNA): TGTGCCAGCAGTATCCGGACTAGCGGGAGGGCAGATACGCAGTATTTT.

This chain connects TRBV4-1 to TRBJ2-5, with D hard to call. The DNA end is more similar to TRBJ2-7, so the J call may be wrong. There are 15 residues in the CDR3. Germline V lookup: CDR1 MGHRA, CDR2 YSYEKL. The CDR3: CASSTPGRSSYEQYF. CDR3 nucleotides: TGCGCCAGCAGCACCCCGGGTCGGAGCTCCTACGAGCAGTACTTC.

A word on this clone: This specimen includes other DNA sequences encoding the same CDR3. The CDR3 sequence: CASSLGLAGVNEQFF. CDR3 in DNA: TGCGCCAGCAGCTTGGGATTAGCGGGAGTAAATGAGCAGTTCTTC. The rearrangement joins TRBV5-1 to TRBJ2-1; 9 bases map to TRBD2. Looked up from germline, CDR1 is SGHRS and CDR2 is YFSETQ. The CDR3 has 15 residues. V trimming: 0 bases; J trimming: 7 bases; junction bases outside the gene matches: 5.

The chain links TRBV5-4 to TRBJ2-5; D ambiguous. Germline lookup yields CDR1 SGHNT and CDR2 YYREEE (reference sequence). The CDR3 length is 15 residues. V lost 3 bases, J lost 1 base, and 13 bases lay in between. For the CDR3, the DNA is TGTGCCAGCAGCTCAGCTGAGCGTACCCAAGAGACCCAGTACTTC. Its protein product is CASSSAERTQETQYF.

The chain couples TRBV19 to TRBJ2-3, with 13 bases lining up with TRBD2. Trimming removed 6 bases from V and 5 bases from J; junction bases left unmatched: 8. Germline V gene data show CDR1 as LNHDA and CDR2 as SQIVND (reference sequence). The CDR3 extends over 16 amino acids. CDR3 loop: CASRKTSGRAQDTQYF. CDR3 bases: TGTGCCAGTAGGAAAACTAGCGGGAGGGCCCAAGATACGCAGTATTTT. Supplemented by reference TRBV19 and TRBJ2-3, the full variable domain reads DGGITQSPKYLFRKEGQNVTLSCEQNLNHDAMYWYRQDPGQGLRLIYYSQIVNDFQKGDIAEGYSVSREKKESFPLTVTSAQKNPTAFYLCASRKTSGRAQDTQYFGPGTRLTVL.